The rows below give T cell receptor beta chains drawn from one sample of a study of T cells in localized non-small cell lung cancer. This table comes from immunoSEQ multiplex PCR, and its TCRdb copy is limited to in-frame clones, with some not included. The sample includes about 1,600 clones, around a third of them seen just once. The source was lung tumor tissue, collected before any cancer treatment. The receptors originated from a man aged 35 to 69 with stage II lung adenocarcinoma. Both conserved end residues are part of each CDR3. D genes are given only for firm matches. Some rows have no size entry. The others give once, few or many, or a class for an expanded clone.

CDR3 DNA	CDR3 protein	J gene	CDR3 length	V gene	D gene	clone size
TGTGCCAGCAGTCTCTCGACGTACGAAGAGACCCAGTACTTC	CASSLSTYEETQYF	TRBJ2-5	14	TRBV6-8	.	medium-sized
TGTGCCAGCAGTTACAGCTTCACTGGCCCAGGCACTGAAGCTTTCTTT	CASSYSFTGPGTEAFF	TRBJ1-1	16	TRBV6-8	.	few
TGTGCCAGCAGTCCACAGGGGAACTATGGCTACACCTTC	CASSPQGNYGYTF	TRBJ1-2	13	TRBV6-7	TRBD1	few
TGTGCCAGCAGTTACTCCCCCGGAGATACGCAGTATTTT	CASSYSPGDTQYF	TRBJ2-3	13	TRBV6-8	.	.
TGTGCCAGCAGTTTAGGGGGCAGGTTATCACCCCTCCACTTT	CASSLGGRLSPLHF	TRBJ1-6	14	TRBV6-8	TRBD1	medium-sized
TGTGCCAGCAGCTTGGTACTAGCGGTCCTTGCGGGCTCCTACAATGAGCAGTTCTTC	CASSLVLAVLAGSYNEQFF	TRBJ2-1	19	TRBV11-3	TRBD2	.
TGTGCCAGTAGTAAAACGGCTAGCGGGGTTCACAATGAGCAGTTCTTC	CASSKTASGVHNEQFF	TRBJ2-1	16	TRBV19	TRBD2	few
TGTGCCAGCAGCCGACAGGGGGCAGGTGAAAAACTGTTTTTT	CASSRQGAGEKLFF	TRBJ1-4	14	TRBV11-3	TRBD1	.
TGTGCCAGCAGGTTACAGGGGAACACTGAAGCTTTCTTT	CASRLQGNTEAFF	TRBJ1-1	13	TRBV28	.	.
TGTGCCAGCAGTTTTCTGGGAGAGCCCCAGCATTTT	CASSFLGEPQHF	TRBJ1-5	12	TRBV28	.	few
TGTGCCAGCAGCTCTGGGACGGATGCCTACAATGAGCAGTTCTTC	CASSSGTDAYNEQFF	TRBJ2-1	15	TRBV11-3	.	.
TGTGCCAGCAGTGAAGCGATGTGGGACACCGGGGAGCTGTTTTTT	CASSEAMWDTGELFF	TRBJ2-2	15	TRBV2	.	.
TGTGCCAGCAGCCCCCGGACAGGGGTGCGGGAGACCCAGTACTTC	CASSPRTGVRETQYF	TRBJ2-5	15	TRBV11-3	TRBD1	few
TGTGCCAGTAGTTGGGGAGGGACCGGGGAGCTGTTTTTT	CASSWGGTGELFF	TRBJ2-2	13	TRBV19	TRBD2	.
TGTGCCAGCAGTCTCCCCGCCGGGACTAGCGGGAGGGAGGGACAAGAGACCCAGTACTTC	CASSLPAGTSGREGQETQYF	TRBJ2-5	20	TRBV28	TRBD2	.
TGTGCCACCAGCAGATCGCGGGGCCTCCAGCCCGGGGGCAACTATGGCTACACCTTC	CATSRSRGLQPGGNYGYTF	TRBJ1-2	19	TRBV15	.	.
TGTGCCTCCCGACTAGCGATGAACAATGAGCAGTTCTTC	CASRLAMNNEQFF	TRBJ2-1	13	TRBV7-1	TRBD2	medium-sized
TGTGCCAGCAGTTCCACAGTTGTAGCCAAAAACATTCAGTACTTC	CASSSTVVAKNIQYF	TRBJ2-4	15	TRBV28	.	few
TGTGCCAGCGGCGCCGGGACAGGGCATCAGCCCCAGCATTTT	CASGAGTGHQPQHF	TRBJ1-5	14	TRBV11-3	TRBD1	medium-sized
TGTGCCAGCAGTTTCCGGGACAGGGAAGGGTATGGCTACACCTTC	CASSFRDREGYGYTF	TRBJ1-2	15	TRBV28	TRBD1	.
TGTGCCAGCAGCCCCTTCCTAGCGGGGGGAAACAATGAGCAGTTCTTC	CASSPFLAGGNNEQFF	TRBJ2-1	16	TRBV9	TRBD2	medium-sized
TGTGCCAGCTCCCGAGGGCTGTCCTACGAGCAGTACTTC	CASSRGLSYEQYF	TRBJ2-7	13	TRBV18	.	.